This T cell receptor (beta chain) stems from a study of cytomegalovirus exposure and HLA in healthy donors. Across the whole study: Findings of an earlier analysis included some 120 million unique TCR beta sequences from 180 million or so T cells.

The germline gives CDR1 MNHEY, CDR2 SVGAGI. Between the trimmed V and J ends, which lost 4 bases and 5 bases, there was a span of 6 bases. The CDR3 is 12 amino acids. Study results and limitations: Specificity for CMV antigens was confirmed in vitro for a few of the CMV-associated chains. TCR beta V- and J-gene trimming, according to a later analysis, was linked to a missense DCLRE1C variant.

As regards this clone: Its cognate antigen is unknown.

Vbeta (60) and Jbeta (13) primers were used in the PCR. Generated by immunoSEQ multiplex PCR, the TCRdb table keeps only in-frame clones and is missing some. The sample totals approximately 52,000 clones. The sequence was collected from a woman aged 55 to 70 in good health and CMV-seropositive. Material for sequencing was PBMCs. The chain joins TRBV6-5 to TRBJ2-1; D possibly corresponds to TRBD1 (6 bases). The chain's CDR3 is CASSSGDNEQFF. CDR3 bases: TGTGCCAGCAGTTCAGGGGACAATGAGCAGTTCTTC.